These 2 T cell receptor beta chains came from one sample sequenced in a study of T cell repertoires in aging, cancer and after chemotherapy. TRB rearrangements spanning V, D and J were amplified using mixed TRB-A/B primers. TCRdb used MiXCR to reprocess the multiplex PCR reads, holding one entry per CDR3 protein. The data hold more than 10,000 distinct CDR3 sequences, with around 20% observed a single time. The template was genomic DNA from peripheral blood, not RNA. What was sequenced was blood. Receptors originate from a human donor in good health.

The chain is built from TRBV27 and TRBJ1-2; a weak D match, TRBD1 (6 bases). CDR3 length equals 13 residues. From germline, CDR1 is MNHEY and CDR2 SMNVEV (reference sequence). The V gene lost 2 bases and the J gene lost 6 bases, with 10 bases spanning the gap. The CDR3 loop is CASSLVGANGYTF. Here the CDR3 DNA reads TGTGCCAGCAGTTTAGTGGGGGCAAATGGCTACACCTTC.

The table lists this clonotype with a few counts. The rearrangement joins TRBV11-2 to TRBJ1-1; D is perhaps TRBD1 (5 bases). The CDR3 is 19 amino acids. Trimming cost V 5 bases and J 2 bases, with 27 bases left between them. Looked up from germline, CDR1 is SGHAT and CDR2 is FQNNGV. The CDR3 DNA sequence: TGTGCCAGCAGCCCCCCCTCGGGGAAGGGGCGCAGGCCAAACACTGAAGCTTTCTTT. Its protein is CASSPPSGKGRRPNTEAFF.